The 7 T cell receptor beta chains presented below share a single source sample, sequenced in a study of blood T cell repertoires in COVID-19 (dated by TCRdb to the early 2020s). The library was built by means of the immunoSEQ multiplex PCR assay. Entries here come from immuneACCESS through TCRdb and include only in-frame sequences with V and J called. Some clones fail to appear in such tables; in the studies checked, an unresolved V gene covers under half of the shortfall, and the cause of the remainder is unknown. In all, the sample holds under 300,000 clones, and about 89% of those were seen once. Jointly, the top ten make up under 2.5% of the sample. The sequencing sample was made of PBMCs or T cells enriched from blood (not recorded which). Receptors originate from a woman younger than 30 who had recovered from COVID-19.

This clone was counted only a few times. CDR3 region: CASSQTPVPNTGELFF. Written as DNA, the CDR3 is TGCGCCAGCAGCCAGACTCCCGTCCCGAACACCGGGGAGCTGTTTTTT. This chain uses TRBV4-1 with TRBJ2-2; D is uncertain. V was clipped by 3 bases and J by 0 bases, with 11 bases between them. CDR3 length: 16 residues. In germline, CDR1 is MGHRA, CDR2 YSYEKL.

The V call is TRBV1, the J call TRBJ1-1. TRBV1 is given as a pseudogene. The CDR3 runs 15 residues. The CDR3 bases are TGCACCAGCAGCCAACGCCTTATTAGTAACACTGAAGCTTTCTTT. It codes for CTSSQRLISNTEAFF.

This chain joins TRBV6-2 or TRBV6-3 and TRBJ1-1; no clear D. Germline V gene sequence: CDR1 MNHEY, CDR2 SVGEGT. CDR3 length: 13 residues. V lost 2 bases and J lost 7, with 11 bases in between. The CDR3 here is CASSYTGVSEAFF. The CDR3 DNA sequence: TGTGCCAGCAGTTACACCGGAGTGAGTGAAGCTTTCTTT.

V is TRBV15 and J is TRBJ1-1, with D possibly being TRBD1 (6 bases). CDR3 length equals 13 residues. The germline V gene encodes CDR1 LNHNV and CDR2 YYDKDF (reference sequence). Between the trimmed V and J ends, which lost 8 bases and 5 bases, there was a span of 15 bases. This chain's CDR3 is CATSPTGKTEAFF. The CDR3 DNA is TGTGCCACCTCACCCACAGGGAAGACTGAAGCTTTCTTT.

The V gene is TRBV2, the J gene TRBJ2-1; TRBD1 is a possible D gene (5 bases). Germline V gene sequence: CDR1 SNHLY, CDR2 FYNNEI. The CDR3 is made up of 13 amino acids. Trimming cost V 6 bases and J 2 bases, with 8 bases left between them. The CDR3 sequence is CASRDTAYNEQFF. Written as DNA, the CDR3 is TGTGCCAGCAGGGACACAGCCTACAATGAGCAGTTCTTC. The full variable domain, in which reference TRBV2 and TRBJ2-1 provide the parts outside the CDR3, is EPEVTQTPSHQVTQMGQEVILRCVPISNHLYFYWYRQILGQKVEFLVSFYNNEISEKSEIFDDQFSVERPDGSNFTLKIRSTKLEDSAMYFCASRDTAYNEQFFGPGTRLTVL.

The CDR3 region has the DNA TGTGCCAGCAGCAGGGGGTTGACGGAGACCCAGTACTTC. Translated: CASSRGLTETQYF. This sequence joins TRBV7-3 and TRBJ2-5; D might be TRBD1 (6 bases). The CDR3 is made up of 13 amino acids. Trimming shortened V by 5 bases and J by 5 bases, and 12 bases separated the two germline ends. Germline V gene lookup returns CDR1 SGHTA and CDR2 FQGTGA.

The chain couples TRBV6-4 to TRBJ1-1, with unresolved D. The germline V gene encodes CDR1 MRHNA and CDR2 SNTAGT. The V end was cut by 0 bases, the J end by 5 bases, with 7 bases between. The CDR3 sequence is 13 residues long. CDR3 amino acids: CASSDSIGTEAFF. CDR3 sequence (DNA): TGTGCCAGCAGTGACTCGATCGGGACTGAAGCTTTCTTT.